This T cell receptor (beta chain) was found in a study of regulatory T cells in long-lasting Graves disease. The CDR3 contains 14 residues. The V gene's germline CDR1 is MNHEY and CDR2 SVGAGI. The V and J ends lost 4 bases and 7 bases, in that order; junction bases with no gene match: 3. Described time point: persistent/refractory GD, antithyroid drugs over 5 years with positive TRAb. RNA isolated from PBMCs was used to make the TCR library. This clonotype was detected a few times. Its antigen is not identified. Arm-PCR of CDR3 regions with iRepertoire HTBI primers generated TCR beta libraries. TCRdb reanalysed the multiplex PCR reads using MiXCR and keeps one entry per CDR3 protein. The sample records over 300,000 distinct CDR3 sequences, 15% to 20% being singletons. General study points: Limited samples may have lowered accuracy. The persistent group shared around 2,600 public clonotypes, more than the approximately 890 shared by new patients.

The chain is built from TRBV6-5 and TRBJ1-5; TRBD1 matches at 11 bases. This sequence originates from a female donor with Graves disease. The specimen was peripheral blood mononuclear cells (PBMCs), collected when the disease was refractory, from a patient treated with antithyroid drugs. The CDR3: CASSFGTGGQPQHF. The CDR3 coding sequence is TGTGCCAGCAGTTTCGGGACAGGGGGACAGCCCCAGCATTTT.